This TCR beta chain was observed in a study of radiotherapy plus CTLA-4 blockade in lung cancer. Germline loops: CDR1 LNHDA, CDR2 SQIVND (reference sequence). Trimming took 7 bases from V and 0 from J, leaving 7 bases between them. The CDR3 has 13 residues. Sequenced by immunoSEQ multiplex PCR; TCRdb stores in-frame clones only, minus some. The sample contains 40,000 to 55,000 clones, about 74% of which appear only once. This clonotype was obtained from a human donor with non-small cell lung cancer whose response to radiotherapy plus ipilimumab could not be evaluated. Source: peripheral blood, taken from a patient treated with radiotherapy plus ipilimumab. The chain has TRBV19 and TRBJ2-1; D is undetermined. The CDR3 spells CASTVSSYNEQFF. For the CDR3, the DNA is TGTGCCAGTACCGTTAGCTCCTACAATGAGCAGTTCTTC.